Listed below are T cell receptor beta chains from one sample, sequenced in a study of cytomegalovirus exposure and HLA in healthy donors. Produced via immunoSEQ multiplex PCR; TCRdb's table is partial and in-frame only. The sample has about 180,000 clones, 60% to 85% seen once. Material: PBMCs. These receptors originate from a woman between 45 and 60 years old in good health and CMV-seropositive. Both conserved end residues are part of each CDR3. A D gene is named only where the DNA matches it firmly. Clone size appears in some rows only: once, few, many, or a class for an expanded clone.

TRBV6-1	TRBJ1-2	.	TRBD1	TGTGCCAGCAGTGACCCCGGGACAGGGGCTCTCTATGGCTACACCTTC	CASSDPGTGALYGYTF
TRBV18	TRBJ2-1	.	.	TGTGCCAGCTCATCGCGGACAGCCGATGATGAGCAGTTCTTC	CASSSRTADDEQFF
TRBV6-4	TRBJ2-1	few	.	TGTGCCAGCAGTCTCGAAGAGTACGGTGAGCAGTTCTTC	CASSLEEYGEQFF
TRBV16	TRBJ1-2	.	.	TGTGCCAGCAGCCAATCGTCCGGGACATCCAGGCCTCGGGGCTACACCTTC	CASSQSSGTSRPRGYTF
TRBV2	TRBJ2-7	.	.	TGTGCCAGCAGTGGACCCACGAGGAGGGGCTACGAGCAGTACTTC	CASSGPTRRGYEQYF
TRBV28	TRBJ1-1	few	.	TGTGCCAGCAGTTCCCCGAACAGGATTATAGGCACTGAAGCTTTCTTT	CASSSPNRIIGTEAFF
TRBV7-9	TRBJ2-2	.	TRBD1	TGTGCCAGCAGCTTAGCGAGGGGGCCCCAGCCCGGGGAGCTGTTTTTT	CASSLARGPQPGELFF
TRBV9	TRBJ2-7	.	.	TGTGCCAGCAGCCCCCTTCTGAGTAGCGGCTTATACGAGCAGTACTTC	CASSPLLSSGLYEQYF
TRBV29-1	TRBJ2-3	.	.	TGCAGCGTTGACAGGCAGGGGCGCGCAGATACGCAGTATTTT	CSVDRQGRADTQYF
TRBV11-1	TRBJ1-1	few	TRBD1	TGTGCCAGCAGCTCCGACAGGGGAGGCACTGAAGCTTTCTTT	CASSSDRGGTEAFF
TRBV5-1	TRBJ2-6	.	.	TGCGCCAGCAGCCAGGTTGCGACTGGGGGGGGCAACGGCCTGACTTTC	CASSQVATGGGNGLTF
TRBV9	TRBJ2-7	.	.	TGTGCCAGCAGCATCCGGGACACGGCCTACGAGCAGTACTTC	CASSIRDTAYEQYF
TRBV7-2	TRBJ1-2	.	TRBD1	TGTGCCAGCAGCTTAGAGTGGACAGGGAACTATGGCTACACCTTC	CASSLEWTGNYGYTF
TRBV2	TRBJ2-7	.	.	TGTGCCAGCAGCGGAACAGGGATCTACGAGCAGTACTTC	CASSGTGIYEQYF
TRBV28	TRBJ2-1	.	TRBD2	TGTGCCAGCAGTCCTCTGGGACTAGCGGGGTTCGATGAGCAGTTCTTC	CASSPLGLAGFDEQFF
TRBV19	TRBJ2-5	.	TRBD1	TGTGCCAGTAGTTCTTGGACAGGGATAGGGCAAGAGACCCAGTACTTC	CASSSWTGIGQETQYF
TRBV5-1	TRBJ2-2	once	.	TGCGCCAGCAGCCCGCAGGGTTCGACCGGGGAGCTGTTTTTT	CASSPQGSTGELFF
TRBV28	TRBJ1-1	.	.	TGTGCCAGCAGTTTATTCAGGGTGAACACTGAAGCTTTCTTT	CASSLFRVNTEAFF
TRBV6-1	TRBJ2-7	.	.	TGTGCCAGCAGACTTGGGACTGTATACGAGCAGTACTTC	CASRLGTVYEQYF
TRBV29-1	TRBJ2-1	.	.	TGCAGCGTGAATACAGGGACGAATGAGCAGTTCTTC	CSVNTGTNEQFF